This T cell receptor beta chain was recovered during a study of post-analysis software for immune sequencing data. Overall study context: Disease trajectories encompassed relapsing-remitting, secondary progressive and progressive-relapsing multiple sclerosis.

The library was made from cDNA and included unique molecular identifiers. MiXCR, run by TCRdb on the PCR reads, gives a single entry per CDR3 protein. The table records 450,000 to 700,000 distinct CDR3 sequences, 40% to 50% of them present only once. A remark on this clonotype: Its antigen is as yet unknown.

Findings of the study overall: Multiple sclerosis was associated with a significant reduction in normalized Chao1 diversity relative to controls.

The sample taken for sequencing was blood. This sequence was found in a girl aged 10-17 years with multiple sclerosis.

CDR3 protein: CASSVVPGDPNYGYTF. CDR3 nucleotides: TGTGCCAGCAGCGTAGTCCCAGGGGATCCTAACTATGGCTACACCTTC. The chain combines TRBV9 with TRBJ1-2; D is perhaps TRBD1 (6 bases). Trimming stripped 0 bases from V and 0 bases from J, with 12 bases between. The germline V gene has CDR1 SGDLS and CDR2 YYNGEE. CDR3 size: 16 residues.